These 10 T cell receptor beta chains came from one sample sequenced in a study of regulatory T cells in long-lasting Graves disease (dated by TCRdb to about 2021). This specimen's time point label, interpreted: newly diagnosed GD, antithyroid drugs for less than 3 months. For both TCR sequencing and RNA sequencing, RNA was extracted from PBMCs in TRIzol. Library preparation employed multiplex PCR. The reads were generated on an Illumina HiSeq 4000. CDR3 regions were amplified by Arm-PCR with iRepertoire HTBI primers to construct TCR beta libraries. TCRdb's own reprocessing of the public reads used fastp at Q25 and MiXCR and kept productive beta chains. Every CDR3 protein is listed once, alongside the most common genes and DNA of its rows. For this sample the table gives approximately 440,000 distinct CDR3 sequences, of which 16% were detected only once. More than 9% of the sample is in the top ten clones.

In addition, the sample was reused for a study of T cells in Graves' hyperthyroidism and ophthalmopathy.

The sample in question was peripheral blood mononuclear cells (PBMCs), obtained at new diagnosis, from a patient treated with antithyroid drugs. These receptors all come from a man aged 35 to 55 with Graves disease. Donor details come from another sample of the same person, matched by shared clones.

This clonotype was seen ten or more times. This chain connects TRBV7-8 to TRBJ2-1; D perhaps matches TRBD2 (6 bases). The V gene's germline CDR1 is SGHVS and CDR2 FQNEAQ. Trimming took 5 bases from V and 0 from J, leaving 29 bases between them. The length of the CDR3 is 21 residues. The CDR3: CASSPFRPAGVGPSSYNEQFF. CDR3 in DNA: TGTGCCAGCAGCCCCTTTAGGCCAGCGGGCGTTGGCCCGAGCTCCTACAATGAGCAGTTCTTC.

This clonotype was seen only a few times. V and J are TRBV30 and TRBJ2-5, with 9 bases aligning to TRBD1. This CDR3 has 15 amino acids. The ends lost 1 base at V and 5 bases at J; junction bases unmatched: 8. Germline CDR1 GTSNPN, CDR2 SVGIG (reference sequence). The CDR3 bases are TGTGCCTGGAGTGGCGGTGGGACAGGGCGGGAGACCCAGTACTTC. Amino acids: CAWSGGGTGRETQYF.

This clonotype was observed many times. J is TRBJ2-1 and V is TRBV20-1; 7 bases match TRBD1. This CDR3 region has 13 residues. After removal of 6 bases from V and 2 bases from J, the junction contained 4 bases not matched to a gene. Germline CDR1 DFQATT, CDR2 SNEGSKA (reference sequence). CDR3 region: CSAQDRPYNEQFF. CDR3 nucleotide sequence: TGCAGTGCGCAGGACAGGCCCTACAATGAGCAGTTCTTC.

J is TRBJ1-4 and V is TRBV20-1, with D perhaps matching TRBD1 (5 bases). This CDR3 is 15 amino acids long. Germline values: CDR1 DFQATT, CDR2 SNEGSKA (reference sequence). Trimming took 0 bases from V and 6 from J, leaving 14 bases between them. CDR3 in amino acids: CSARDLGHGDEKLFF. The CDR3 nucleotides read TGCAGTGCTAGAGATTTGGGGCATGGTGATGAAAAACTGTTTTTT.

The chain joins TRBV11-2 to TRBJ2-5; 8 bases map to TRBD2. CDR1 SGHAT and CDR2 FQNNGV come from the germline V gene. J gave up 1 base and V 6 bases, and 7 bases lay outside the gene matches. CDR3 size: 15 residues. This chain's CDR3 is CASRRIAGLQETQYF. The CDR3 DNA is TGTGCCAGCAGAAGGATAGCGGGGCTCCAAGAGACCCAGTACTTC. Full variable domain (missing parts from reference TRBV11-2 and TRBJ2-5): EAGVAQSPRYKIIEKRQSVAFWCNPISGHATLYWYQQILGQGPKLLIQFQNNGVVDDSQLPKDRFSAERLKGVDSTLKIQPAKLEDSAVYLCASRRIAGLQETQYFGPGTRLLVL.

This clonotype has ten or more counts. The J gene is TRBJ2-5, the V gene TRBV7-9; 11 bases are shared with TRBD1. The CDR3 is made up of 15 amino acids. CDR1 is SEHNR, CDR2 FQNEAQ, per germline (reference sequence). The trim removed 6 bases at V and 4 bases at J, leaving 7 bases unmatched. This CDR3 reads CASSFGQGARETQYF. The DNA of the CDR3 is TGTGCCAGCAGTTTCGGACAGGGGGCGCGAGAGACCCAGTACTTC. Full variable domain (rest looked up from reference TRBV7-9 and TRBJ2-5): DTGVSQNPRHKITKRGQNVTFRCDPISEHNRLYWYRQTLGQGPEFLTYFQNEAQLEKSRLLSDRFSAERPKGSFSTLEIQRTEQGDSAMYLCASSFGQGARETQYFGPGTRLLVL.

In this sample, this clonotype turned up a few times. This rearrangement joins TRBV5-8 to TRBJ1-5; no clear D. V was trimmed by 0 bases and J by 1 base, leaving 20 bases between them. This CDR3 region has 19 residues. Germline V gene data show CDR1 as SGHTS and CDR2 as YDEGEE. The CDR3, as DNA: TGTGCCAGCAGCTTGGGTACTTTAGGGCCTCGGGAGAGCAATCAGCCCCAGCATTTT. Protein: CASSLGTLGPRESNQPQHF.

In the case of this clonotype: Given a far larger clone just one base away, this is likely a sequencing read error. The chain has TRBV11-2 and TRBJ2-5, with D unclear. The germline V and J ends were trimmed by 5 bases and 3 bases, with 22 bases remaining between them. Germline lookup yields CDR1 SGHAT and CDR2 FQNNGV. The CDR3 runs 17 residues. CDR3 coding DNA: TGTGCCAGCAGCACCCACCCCACCGGGTATAGGAAAGAGACCCAGTACTTC. Translated, it gives CASSTHPTGYRKETQYF.

This chain uses TRBV20-1 with TRBJ1-1; 10 nucleotides align to TRBD1. After removal of 6 bases from V and 8 bases from J, the junction contained 9 bases not matched to a gene. Germline-derived CDR1 and CDR2 are DFQATT and SNEGSKA (reference sequence). The CDR3 runs to 13 residues. The CDR3 region has the DNA TGCAGTGCCCTGGGACAGGGGAGTTGGGAAGCTTTCTTT. Its translation is CSALGQGSWEAFF.

This clonotype was seen ten or more times. The chain uses TRBV11-1 and TRBJ2-2, with D perhaps TRBD1 (6 bases). Germline CDR1 and CDR2: SGHAT and FQDESV (reference sequence). This CDR3 contains 13 residues. The V gene lost 5 bases and the J gene lost 7 bases, with 11 bases spanning the gap. The CDR3, as DNA: TGTGCCAGCAGCGCAACAGGGAGCGGGGAGCTGTTTTTT. Residues: CASSATGSGELFF.